The clone carrying this TCR beta chain was observed once. The antigen is not known. The data were obtained in a study of shared clonotypes between healthy human individuals. General study findings and limits: Generally, naive subsets (rather than memory subsets) showed larger estimated richness. Since donors were few, the genetic and exposure-history diversity represented was limited.

Sequencing was performed with immunoSEQ multiplex PCR; in TCRdb, only in-frame clones are kept and a portion is missing. Of approximately 650,000 clones in the sample, nearly 97% were seen once. The naive CD8 population came from CD45RO-negative cells selected for CCR7, without terminally differentiated effector memory CD45RA+ cells. Healthy adults negative for HIV, lacking recent acute infections or vaccinations, served as donors. This receptor was taken from a woman aged 30 to 39 in good health. The specimen was naive CD8+ T cells sorted from blood.

This CDR3 is CASSLGYEGLASDTQYF. In nucleotides, the CDR3 is TGTGCCAGCAGCTTAGGGTATGAGGGACTAGCGTCAGATACGCAGTATTTT. The chain recombines TRBV11-3 with TRBJ2-3, with 10 nucleotides matching TRBD2. Germline values: CDR1 SGHNT, CDR2 YENEEA. The CDR3 is 17 amino acids. The V gene end was trimmed by 1 base and the J gene end by 4 bases; junction bases not matched to a gene: 8.